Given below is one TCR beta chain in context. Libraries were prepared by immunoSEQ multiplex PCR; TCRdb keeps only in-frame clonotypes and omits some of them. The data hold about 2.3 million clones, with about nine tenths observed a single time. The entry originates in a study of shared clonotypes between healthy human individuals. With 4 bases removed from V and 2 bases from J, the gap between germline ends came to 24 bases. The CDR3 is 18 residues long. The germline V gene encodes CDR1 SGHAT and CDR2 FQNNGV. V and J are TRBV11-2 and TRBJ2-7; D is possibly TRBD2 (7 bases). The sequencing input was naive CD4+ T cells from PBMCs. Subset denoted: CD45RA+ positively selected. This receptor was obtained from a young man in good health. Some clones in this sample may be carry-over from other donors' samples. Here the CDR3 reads CASSYITLGGAGPYEQYF. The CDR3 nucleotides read TGTGCCAGCAGCTACATTACCTTGGGGGGGGCCGGACCCTACGAGCAGTACTTC.